The next 23 T cell receptor beta chains were all read from a single sample in a study of cytotoxic CD8 clonotypes in ibrutinib-treated CLL. Libraries were prepared by immunoSEQ multiplex PCR; TCRdb keeps only in-frame clonotypes and omits some of them. The repertoire has about 150,000 clones, about 80% of them found once; the top ten carry roughly 13%. Sequencing was performed on PBMCs, taken after 12 months of ibrutinib treatment. These receptors were collected from a human donor with chronic lymphocytic leukemia.

This rearrangement joins TRBV14 to TRBJ2-3; D gene ambiguous. V was clipped by 0 bases and J by 5 bases, with 6 bases between them. The CDR3 length is 13 residues. CDR1 is SGHDN and CDR2 is FVKESK in the germline V gene. This CDR3 reads CASSQDLRDTQYF. CDR3 bases: TGTGCCAGCAGCCAAGATCTCCGAGATACGCAGTATTTT.

This chain connects TRBV4-1 to TRBJ1-3; the D gene is possibly TRBD1 (6 bases). CDR1 and CDR2 from the germline V gene are MGHRA and YSYEKL. CDR3 length equals 17 residues. The V end lost 2 bases, the J end lost 0 bases, and 14 bases lay between the germline ends. CDR3 nucleotide sequence: TGCGCCAGCAGCCAATATGGGGGCTTTAGCTCTGGAAACACCATATATTTT. Protein: CASSQYGGFSSGNTIYF.

This clone has a handful of counts. Other DNA sequences in this sample translate to the same CDR3. The CDR3 loop is CSASTQYF. The CDR3 bases are TGCAGTGCTTCTACCCAGTACTTC. This chain links TRBV20-1 with TRBJ2-5; D unresolved. Trimming removed 5 bases from V and 8 bases from J, with 3 bases in between. Germline-derived CDR1 and CDR2 are DFQATT and SNEGSKA (reference sequence). The CDR3 extends over 8 amino acids.

The V call is TRBV7-2, the J call TRBJ1-4; no reliable D call. There are 14 residues in the CDR3. V lost 5 bases, J lost 2 bases, and 9 bases lay in between. Germline V gene data show CDR1 as SGHTA and CDR2 as FQGNSA. DNA of the CDR3: TGTGCCAGCAGCGCCTCGCGGACTAATGAAAAACTGTTTTTT. It is translated as CASSASRTNEKLFF. Combining the CDR3 with reference TRBV7-2 and TRBJ1-4 gives the whole variable domain GAGVSQSPSNKVTEKGKDVELRCDPISGHTALYWYRQSLGQGLEFLIYFQGNSAPDKSGLPSDRFSAERTGGSVSTLTIQRTQQEDSAVYLCASSASRTNEKLFFGSGTQLSVL.

The chain employs TRBV4-1 and TRBJ2-7; 8 nucleotides align to TRBD1. Germline V lookup: CDR1 MGHRA, CDR2 YSYEKL. CDR3 size: 17 residues. The J segment lost 3 bases and the V segment lost 0 bases, leaving 10 bases of the junction unmatched. In DNA, the CDR3 is TGCGCCAGCAGCCAAGATCGAGGGACCAGGGGGCTCTACGAGCAGTACTTC. Amino acid sequence: CASSQDRGTRGLYEQYF.

The rearrangement links TRBV2 to TRBJ2-7; 7 positions agree with TRBD1. Germline CDR1 and CDR2: SNHLY and FYNNEI. The length of the CDR3 is 14 residues. Trimming cost V 8 bases and J 6 bases; bases outside gene matches: 13. CDR3: CASDPPGQVGEQYF. The CDR3 DNA sequence: TGTGCCAGCGACCCTCCAGGACAGGTTGGCGAGCAGTACTTC.

The V and J genes are TRBV6-1 and TRBJ2-5; D call uncertain. This CDR3 spans 14 amino acids. V shed 1 base and J shed 5 bases, with 11 bases lying between them. Germline assignment: CDR1 MNHNS and CDR2 SASEGT. The CDR3 reads CASSEVGPAETQYF. CDR3 nucleotides: TGTGCCAGCAGTGAAGTGGGCCCGGCGGAGACCCAGTACTTC.

The rearrangement joins TRBV27 to TRBJ2-4, with 9 bases aligning to TRBD1. The germline V gene encodes CDR1 MNHEY and CDR2 SMNVEV (reference sequence). The CDR3 covers 17 residues. The J segment lost 1 base and the V segment lost 5 bases, leaving 9 bases of the junction unmatched. The CDR3 loop is CASSNLGTGMAKNIQYF. In nucleotides, the CDR3 is TGTGCCAGCAGTAACCTAGGGACAGGGATGGCCAAAAACATTCAGTACTTC.

The chain employs TRBV7-9 and TRBJ1-3; no firm D call. The germline V gene encodes CDR1 SEHNR and CDR2 FQNEAQ (reference sequence). Trimming pared 4 bases from V and 6 bases from J, leaving 7 bases between. The CDR3 spans 12 residues. CDR3 nucleotides: TGTGCCAGCAGCTACTCCGAAAACACCATATATTTT. Its protein is CASSYSENTIYF.

This clone appeared a few times. The chain joins TRBV5-1 to TRBJ2-5; D gene ambiguous. Trimming removed 4 bases from V and 5 bases from J, with 15 bases in between. The length of the CDR3 is 14 residues. Germline lookup yields CDR1 SGHRS and CDR2 YFSETQ. The CDR3 region has the DNA TGCGCCAGCAGCCAGTACTCACGTGAGGAGACCCAGTACTTC. It specifies CASSQYSREETQYF. Filled out from reference TRBV5-1 and TRBJ2-5, the complete variable domain reads KAGVTQTPRYLIKTRGQQVTLSCSPISGHRSVSWYQQTPGQGLQFLFEYFSETQRNKGNFPGRFSGRQFSNSRSEMNVSTLELGDSALYLCASSQYSREETQYFGPGTRLLVL.

This chain links TRBV5-1 with TRBJ2-5; D is unclear. The CDR3 length is 13 residues. V gave up 6 bases and J gave up 6 bases, with 15 bases separating them. Germline CDR1 reads SGHRS; CDR2 reads YFSETQ. The CDR3 DNA reads TGCGCCAGCACGCGCCCGCCAGGTCAGACCCAGTACTTC. Translation gives CASTRPPGQTQYF.

The chain links TRBV6-1 to TRBJ1-2; D might be TRBD1 (5 bases). The CDR3 totals 15 residues. V gave up 5 bases and J gave up 4 bases, with 17 bases separating them. Germline CDR1 reads MNHNS; CDR2 reads SASEGT. The CDR3 DNA is TGTGCCAGCAGTAAATATGAAAATGGGGGCTATGGCTACACCTTC. Protein sequence: CASSKYENGGYGYTF.

This chain uses TRBV6-5 with TRBJ2-7, with D possibly being TRBD1 (5 bases). Trimming left V 0 bases short and J 5 bases short, with 8 bases between. Germline V lookup: CDR1 MNHEY, CDR2 SVGAGI. The CDR3 loop spans 13 amino acids. DNA of the CDR3: TGTGCCAGCAGTTACTCGAACAGGCACGAGCAGTACTTC. Its translation is CASSYSNRHEQYF.

This clone was seen more than once but under ten times. V gene TRBV5-4 combines with J gene TRBJ2-3, with 12 nucleotides matching TRBD2. The CDR3 extends over 15 amino acids. J was trimmed by 4 bases and V by 0 bases; bases with no gene match: 0. In germline, CDR1 is SGHNT, CDR2 YYREEE (reference sequence). This CDR3 reads CASSLGLAGADTQYF. DNA for the CDR3: TGTGCCAGCAGCTTGGGACTAGCGGGAGCAGATACGCAGTATTTT. Together with reference TRBV5-4 and TRBJ2-3, the CDR3 gives the full variable domain: ETGVTQSPTHLIKTRGQQVTLRCSSQSGHNTVSWYQQALGQGPQFIFQYYREEENGRGNFPPRFSGLQFPNYSSELNVNALELDDSALYLCASSLGLAGADTQYFGPGTRLTVL.

The J gene is TRBJ2-4, the V gene TRBV7-2; D may be TRBD2 (6 bases). The CDR3 runs to 16 residues. V lost 1 base and J lost 0, with 10 bases in between. Germline CDR1 reads SGHTA; CDR2 reads FQGNSA. In nucleotides, the CDR3 is TGTGCCAGCAGCTTAGGCGGGGTTGAAGCCAAAAACATTCAGTACTTC. As protein: CASSLGGVEAKNIQYF.

The rearrangement uses TRBV27 and TRBJ2-7, with a possible D match to TRBD1 (5 bases). Per the germline V gene, CDR1 is MNHEY and CDR2 is SMNVEV (reference sequence). CDR3 length equals 15 residues. Deletions cut 4 bases from V and 2 bases from J, with 15 bases between. The CDR3 DNA sequence: TGTGCCAGCAGTTCCCACAGGACCGACACCTACGAGCAGTACTTC. It yields the protein CASSSHRTDTYEQYF.

This chain links TRBV5-5 with TRBJ2-1, with D possibly TRBD2 on 7 matching bases. V was shortened by 1 base and J by 2 bases, with 16 bases between the two germline ends. Germline V gives CDR1 SGHKS, CDR2 YYEKEE (reference sequence). The CDR3 runs to 17 residues. CDR3 sequence reads: CASSLKVGGGPYNEQFF. The CDR3 DNA reads TGTGCCAGCAGCTTGAAGGTCGGCGGGGGCCCCTACAATGAGCAGTTCTTC.

This chain joins TRBV11-2 and TRBJ2-5; TRBD2 aligns across 11 bases. Germline CDR1 reads SGHAT; CDR2 reads FQNNGV. V lost 5 bases to trimming and J lost 5 bases; unmatched junction nucleotides: 13. The CDR3 runs to 17 residues. The CDR3 loop reads CASSPLTLAGVIETQYF. The CDR3 bases are TGTGCCAGCAGCCCGCTCACACTAGCGGGAGTGATTGAGACCCAGTACTTC.

This clone was found once. V usage is TRBV27 and J usage is TRBJ2-1; TRBD1 agrees at 7 bases. Germline V lookup: CDR1 MNHEY, CDR2 SMNVEV (reference sequence). V lost 6 bases, J lost 7 bases, and 12 bases stayed unmatched. The CDR3 is 15 amino acids. CDR3 nucleotides: TGTGCCAGCAGGATACAGGGGTTTGAAAGGAATGAGCAGTTCTTC. Protein product: CASRIQGFERNEQFF.

The rearrangement joins TRBV13 to TRBJ2-1, with 11 bases lining up with TRBD2. Germline V gene lookup returns CDR1 PRHDT and CDR2 FYEKMQ (reference sequence). After removal of 3 bases from V and 4 bases from J, the junction contained 5 bases not matched to a gene. This CDR3 contains 16 residues. The CDR3 reads CASSFSGTSGYNEQFF. The CDR3 DNA is TGTGCCAGCAGCTTTTCCGGGACTAGCGGATACAATGAGCAGTTCTTC. The complete variable domain, with remaining parts taken from reference TRBV13 and TRBJ2-1, reads AAGVIQSPRHLIKEKRETATLKCYPIPRHDTVYWYQQGPGQDPQFLISFYEKMQSDKGSIPDRFSAQQFSDYHSELNMSSLELGDSALYFCASSFSGTSGYNEQFFGPGTRLTVL.

The chain couples TRBV7-2 to TRBJ1-2, with D perhaps TRBD1 (5 bases). This CDR3 spans 16 amino acids. The germline V gene encodes CDR1 SGHTA and CDR2 FQGNSA. Trimming pared 5 bases from V and 0 bases from J, leaving 16 bases between. DNA for the CDR3: TGTGCCAGCAGCCCTAGGGACCAGTCAACTAACTATGGCTACACCTTC. As protein: CASSPRDQSTNYGYTF.

This clone was observed a few times. The chain uses TRBV19 and TRBJ2-7, with a possible D match to TRBD2 (5 bases). This CDR3 spans 13 amino acids. The germline CDR1 and CDR2 sequences are LNHDA and SQIVND (reference sequence). Trimming cost V 5 bases and J 0 bases, with 8 bases left between them. CDR3 protein: CASSREGSYEQYF. As DNA, the CDR3 is TGTGCCAGTAGTCGAGAGGGCTCCTACGAGCAGTACTTC.

The rearrangement links TRBV2 to TRBJ2-5, with D uncertain. Germline CDR1 is SNHLY and CDR2 is FYNNEI. Trimming stripped 5 bases from V and 2 bases from J, with 18 bases between. This CDR3 has 16 residues. CDR3 sequence (DNA): TGTGCCAGCAGTTGGGTACCTCTCCCCTATCAAGAGACCCAGTACTTC. Translating it yields CASSWVPLPYQETQYF.